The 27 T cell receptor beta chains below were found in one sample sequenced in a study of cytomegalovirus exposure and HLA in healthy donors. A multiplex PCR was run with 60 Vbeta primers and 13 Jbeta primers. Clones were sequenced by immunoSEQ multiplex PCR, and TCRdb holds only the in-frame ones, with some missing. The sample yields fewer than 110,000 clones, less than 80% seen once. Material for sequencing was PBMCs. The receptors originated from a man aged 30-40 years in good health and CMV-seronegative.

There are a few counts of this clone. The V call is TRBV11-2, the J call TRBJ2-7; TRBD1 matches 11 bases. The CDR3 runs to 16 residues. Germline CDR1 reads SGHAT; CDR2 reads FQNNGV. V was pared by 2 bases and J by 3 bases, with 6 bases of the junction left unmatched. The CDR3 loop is CASSLFSGTGGYEQYF. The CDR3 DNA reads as TGTGCCAGCAGCTTATTTTCCGGGACAGGGGGCTACGAGCAGTACTTC.

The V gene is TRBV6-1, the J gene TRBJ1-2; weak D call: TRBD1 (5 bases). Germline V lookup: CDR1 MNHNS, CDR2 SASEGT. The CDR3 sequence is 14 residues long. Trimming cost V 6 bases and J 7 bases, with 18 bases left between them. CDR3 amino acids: CASSPGGEAGGYTF. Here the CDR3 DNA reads TGTGCCAGCAGCCCGGGAGGGGAGGCGGGTGGCTACACCTTC.

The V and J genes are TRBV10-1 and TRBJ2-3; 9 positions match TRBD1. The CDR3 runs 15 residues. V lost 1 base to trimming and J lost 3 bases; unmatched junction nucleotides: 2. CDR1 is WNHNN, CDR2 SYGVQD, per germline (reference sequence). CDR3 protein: CASSELGQGTDTQYF. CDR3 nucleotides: TGCGCCAGCAGTGAGTTGGGACAGGGAACAGATACGCAGTATTTT.

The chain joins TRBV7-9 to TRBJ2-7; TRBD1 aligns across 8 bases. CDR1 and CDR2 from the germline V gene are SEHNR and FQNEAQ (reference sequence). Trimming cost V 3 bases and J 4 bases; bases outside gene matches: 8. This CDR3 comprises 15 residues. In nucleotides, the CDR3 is TGTGCCAGCAGCTTTGGGACAGGCCTTCCGTACGAGCAGTACTTC. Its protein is CASSFGTGLPYEQYF. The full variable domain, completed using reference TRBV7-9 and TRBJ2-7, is DTGVSQNPRHKITKRGQNVTFRCDPISEHNRLYWYRQTLGQGPEFLTYFQNEAQLEKSRLLSDRFSAERPKGSFSTLEIQRTEQGDSAMYLCASSFGTGLPYEQYFGPGTRLTVT.

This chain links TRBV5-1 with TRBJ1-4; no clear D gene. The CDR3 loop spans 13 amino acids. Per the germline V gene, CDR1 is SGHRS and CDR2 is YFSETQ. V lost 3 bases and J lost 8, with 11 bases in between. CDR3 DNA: TGCGCCAGCAGCTCAGTGGGGAGCGAAAAACTGTTTTTT. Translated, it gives CASSSVGSEKLFF.

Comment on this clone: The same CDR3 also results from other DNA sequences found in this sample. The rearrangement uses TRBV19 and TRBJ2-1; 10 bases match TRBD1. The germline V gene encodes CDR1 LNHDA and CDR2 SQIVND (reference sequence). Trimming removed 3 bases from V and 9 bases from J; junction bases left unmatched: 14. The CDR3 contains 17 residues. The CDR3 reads CASSIGTGDIPKGEQFF. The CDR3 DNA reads TGTGCCAGTAGTATTGGGACAGGGGATATACCTAAGGGTGAGCAGTTCTTC. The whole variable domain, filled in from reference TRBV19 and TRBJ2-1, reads DGGITQSPKYLFRKEGQNVTLSCEQNLNHDAMYWYRQDPGQGLRLIYYSQIVNDFQKGDIAEGYSVSREKKESFPLTVTSAQKNPTAFYLCASSIGTGDIPKGEQFFGPGTRLTVL.

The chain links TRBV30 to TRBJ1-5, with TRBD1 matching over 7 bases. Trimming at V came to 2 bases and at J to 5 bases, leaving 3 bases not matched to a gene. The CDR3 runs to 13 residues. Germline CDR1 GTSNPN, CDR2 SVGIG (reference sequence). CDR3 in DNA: TGTGCCTGGAGTAACACAGGGGATCAGCCCCAGCATTTT. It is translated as CAWSNTGDQPQHF.

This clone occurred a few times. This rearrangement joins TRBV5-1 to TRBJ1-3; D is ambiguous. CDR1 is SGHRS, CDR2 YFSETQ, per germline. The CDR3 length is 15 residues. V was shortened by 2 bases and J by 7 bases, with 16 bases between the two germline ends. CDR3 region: CASSFNGFNSNTIYF. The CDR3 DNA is TGCGCCAGCAGCTTCAACGGGTTTAATTCGAACACCATATATTTT.

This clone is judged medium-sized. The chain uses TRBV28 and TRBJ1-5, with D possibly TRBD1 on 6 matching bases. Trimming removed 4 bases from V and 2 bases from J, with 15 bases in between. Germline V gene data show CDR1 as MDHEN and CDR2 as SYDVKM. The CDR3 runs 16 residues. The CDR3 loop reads CASSSSVRGGNQPQHF. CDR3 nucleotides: TGTGCCAGCAGTTCCTCTGTCAGGGGAGGCAATCAGCCCCAGCATTTT.

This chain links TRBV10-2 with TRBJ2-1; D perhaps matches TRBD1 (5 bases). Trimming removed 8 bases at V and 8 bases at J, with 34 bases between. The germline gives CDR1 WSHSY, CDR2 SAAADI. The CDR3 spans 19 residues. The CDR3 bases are TGCGCCAGCCCTCCGACGGAACAGGACCCCAAGAGGTCGTGGGATGAGCAGTTCTTC. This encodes CASPPTEQDPKRSWDEQFF.

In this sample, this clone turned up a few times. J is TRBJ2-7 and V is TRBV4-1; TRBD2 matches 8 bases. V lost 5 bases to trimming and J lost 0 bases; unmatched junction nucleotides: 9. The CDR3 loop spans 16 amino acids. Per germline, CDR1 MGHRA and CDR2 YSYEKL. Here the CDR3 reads CASSSWERESSYEQYF. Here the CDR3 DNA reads TGCGCCAGCAGCTCCTGGGAGCGGGAGAGCTCCTACGAGCAGTACTTC.

CDR3 region: CASTGQSSLDYTIYF. In DNA, the CDR3 is TGTGCCAGCACAGGACAGTCGTCTCTGGATTACACCATATATTTT. The chain is built from TRBV28 and TRBJ1-3, with D perhaps matching TRBD1 (6 bases). V was clipped by 7 bases and J by 8 bases, with 21 bases between them. Germline V gene data show CDR1 as MDHEN and CDR2 as SYDVKM. This CDR3 has 15 amino acids.

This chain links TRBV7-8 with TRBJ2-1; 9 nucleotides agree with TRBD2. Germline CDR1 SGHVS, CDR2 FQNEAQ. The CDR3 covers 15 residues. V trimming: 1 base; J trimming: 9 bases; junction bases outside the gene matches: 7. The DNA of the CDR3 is TGTGCCAGCAGCTTAGGAGCTAGCGGGATGGGTGAGCAGTTCTTC. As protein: CASSLGASGMGEQFF.

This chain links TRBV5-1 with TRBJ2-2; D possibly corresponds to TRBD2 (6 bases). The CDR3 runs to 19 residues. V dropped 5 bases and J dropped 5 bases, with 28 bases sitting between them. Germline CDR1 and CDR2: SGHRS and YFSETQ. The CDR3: CASSHPAGGVILRTGELFF. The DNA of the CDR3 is TGCGCCAGCAGTCACCCGGCGGGCGGGGTGATACTCCGTACCGGGGAGCTGTTTTTT.

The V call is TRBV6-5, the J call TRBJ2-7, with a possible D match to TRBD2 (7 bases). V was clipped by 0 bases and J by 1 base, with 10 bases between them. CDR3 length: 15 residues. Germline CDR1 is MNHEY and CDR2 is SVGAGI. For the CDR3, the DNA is TGTGCCAGCAGTTACTCGGGAGGGACATCCTACGAGCAGTACTTC. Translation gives CASSYSGGTSYEQYF.

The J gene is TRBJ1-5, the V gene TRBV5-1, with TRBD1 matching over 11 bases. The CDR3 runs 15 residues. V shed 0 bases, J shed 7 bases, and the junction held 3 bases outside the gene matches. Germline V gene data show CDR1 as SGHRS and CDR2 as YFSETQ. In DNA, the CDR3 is TGCGCCAGCAGCTTGGACGGGACAGGGGGACAGCCCCAGCATTTT. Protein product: CASSLDGTGGQPQHF.

Written as DNA, the CDR3 is TGTGCCATCAGTCCCCTCAACCCAACTAGCGGGGGTAACGGGGAGCTGTTTTTT. Protein product: CAISPLNPTSGGNGELFF. The V call is TRBV10-3, the J call TRBJ2-2; 11 nucleotides align to TRBD2. The CDR3 is 18 residues long. Trimming removed 5 bases from V and 7 bases from J; junction bases left unmatched: 15. Germline CDR1 and CDR2: ENHRY and SYGVKD.

The CDR3 nucleotides are TGTGCCAGCAGTCCTTCACAGATAACCGGGGAGCTGTTTTTT. It is translated as CASSPSQITGELFF. V is TRBV6-5 and J is TRBJ2-2; D is undetermined. V shed 5 bases and J shed 5 bases, with 12 bases lying between them. In germline, CDR1 is MNHEY, CDR2 SVGAGI. The CDR3 is made up of 14 amino acids.

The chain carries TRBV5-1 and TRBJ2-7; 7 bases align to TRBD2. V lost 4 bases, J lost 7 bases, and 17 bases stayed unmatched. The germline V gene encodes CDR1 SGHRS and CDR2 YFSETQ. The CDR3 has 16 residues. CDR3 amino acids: CASSPQRLAGAREQYF. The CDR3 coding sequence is TGCGCCAGCAGCCCCCAACGCCTTGCGGGAGCCCGAGAGCAGTACTTC.

The CDR3, as DNA: TGTGCCGGGGGGGCCGGGGGGGCCGGAGAGACCCAGTACTTC. Protein product: CAGGAGGAGETQYF. The J gene is TRBJ2-5, the V gene TRBV30, with TRBD2 identical over 8 bases. Germline-derived CDR1 and CDR2 are GTSNPN and SVGIG (reference sequence). The trim removed 8 bases at V and 4 bases at J, leaving 12 bases unmatched. This CDR3 is built from 14 residues.

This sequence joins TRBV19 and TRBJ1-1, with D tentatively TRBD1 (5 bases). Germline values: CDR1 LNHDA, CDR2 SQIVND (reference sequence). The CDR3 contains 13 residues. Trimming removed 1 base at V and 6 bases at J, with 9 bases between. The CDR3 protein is CASSIGWGAEAFF. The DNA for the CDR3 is TGTGCCAGTAGTATAGGTTGGGGGGCTGAAGCTTTCTTT.

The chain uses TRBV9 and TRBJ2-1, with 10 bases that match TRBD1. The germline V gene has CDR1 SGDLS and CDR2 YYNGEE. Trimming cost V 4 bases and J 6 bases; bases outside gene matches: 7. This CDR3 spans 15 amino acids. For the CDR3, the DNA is TGTGCCAGCAGCCCCCGGACAGGGGGTTCCAATGAGCAGTTCTTC. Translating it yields CASSPRTGGSNEQFF.

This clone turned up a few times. CDR3 DNA sequence: TGTGCCAGCAGCTTTGCGGTGAACACTGAAGCTTTCTTT. Encoded protein: CASSFAVNTEAFF. The V and J genes are TRBV7-9 and TRBJ1-1; D is uncertain. V lost 3 bases to trimming and J lost 0 bases, with 5 bases between them. The CDR3 is 13 amino acids. The germline CDR1 and CDR2 sequences are SEHNR and FQNEAQ (reference sequence).

The chain's CDR3 is CASSRGGNTEAFF. CDR3 sequence (DNA): TGTGCCAGCAGCCGGGGGGGGAACACTGAAGCTTTCTTT. The J gene is TRBJ1-1, the V gene TRBV6-4; perhaps TRBD1 as D (5 bases). Trimming removed 6 bases at V and 1 base at J, with 9 bases between. This CDR3 contains 13 residues. Germline assignment: CDR1 MRHNA and CDR2 SNTAGT.

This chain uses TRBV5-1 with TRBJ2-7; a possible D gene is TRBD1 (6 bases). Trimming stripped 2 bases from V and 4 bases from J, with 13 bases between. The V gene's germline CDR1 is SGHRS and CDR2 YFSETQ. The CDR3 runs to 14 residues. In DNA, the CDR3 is TGCGCCAGCAGCTTCCGGGACACGGGGTACGAGCAGTACTTC. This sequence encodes CASSFRDTGYEQYF.

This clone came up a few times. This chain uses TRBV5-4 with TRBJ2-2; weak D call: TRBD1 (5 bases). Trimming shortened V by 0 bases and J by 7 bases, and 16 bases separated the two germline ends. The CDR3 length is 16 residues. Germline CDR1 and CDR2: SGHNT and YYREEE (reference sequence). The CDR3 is CASSLVPQGVGGELFF. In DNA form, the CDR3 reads TGTGCCAGCAGCTTGGTCCCCCAGGGCGTAGGCGGGGAGCTGTTTTTT.

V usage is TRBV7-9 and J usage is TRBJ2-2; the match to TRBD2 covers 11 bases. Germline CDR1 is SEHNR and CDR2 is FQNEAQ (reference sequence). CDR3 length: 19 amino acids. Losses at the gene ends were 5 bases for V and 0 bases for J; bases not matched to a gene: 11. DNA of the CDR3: TGTGCCAGCAGCGGACCAGGACTAGCGGGCTACGCGAACACCGGGGAGCTGTTTTTT. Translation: CASSGPGLAGYANTGELFF.